Shown below are 8 T cell receptor beta chains from a single sample sequenced in a study of T cell responses to AZD1222 COVID-19 vaccine. TCRdb's copy holds only in-frame clones and misses some; the assay was immunoSEQ multiplex PCR. The data hold 100,000 to 150,000 clones, with 85% to 90% observed a single time. The sequences come from peripheral blood, collected on day 0 of AZD1222 vaccination. The receptors here all came from an adult in good health.

The chain recombines TRBV6-6 with TRBJ2-7, with 8 bases matching TRBD2. V dropped 2 bases and J dropped 7; count of bases not matched to a gene: 10. CDR3 length: 15 amino acids. Germline lookup yields CDR1 MNHNY and CDR2 SVGAGI (reference sequence). In nucleotides, the CDR3 is TGTGCCAGCAGTTACCCAGCGGGGGATTCAGGGGAGCAGTACTTC. Amino acids: CASSYPAGDSGEQYF.

J is TRBJ2-5 and V is TRBV3-1 (or the pseudogene TRBV3-2); D perhaps matches TRBD2 (6 bases). CDR3 length: 14 residues. Germline V gene sequence: CDR1 LGHDT, CDR2 YNNKEL (reference sequence). V was clipped by 3 bases and J by 5 bases, with 13 bases between them. The CDR3 DNA reads as TGTGCCAGCAGCCACGCCGGGACTGCGGAGACCCAGTACTTC. Protein sequence: CASSHAGTAETQYF.

The chain combines TRBV7-9 with TRBJ1-1, with 8 positions matching TRBD1. V shed 1 base, J shed 3 bases, and the junction held 7 bases outside the gene matches. The CDR3 contains 16 residues. Germline CDR1 is SEHNR and CDR2 is FQNEAQ (reference sequence). CDR3 nucleotides: TGTGCCAGCAGCTTAGGCCCGGACAGGGCTTACACTGAAGCTTTCTTT. Translating gives CASSLGPDRAYTEAFF.

The chain combines TRBV30 with TRBJ1-5; D may be TRBD1 (5 bases). CDR1 is GTSNPN, CDR2 SVGIG, per germline (reference sequence). V lost 1 base and J lost 2, with 9 bases in between. The CDR3 length is 14 residues. The DNA for the CDR3 is TGTGCCTGGAGTGCCGGGACCGGCAATCAGCCCCAGCATTTT. It encodes CAWSAGTGNQPQHF.

This clone was picked up one time. The rearrangement links TRBV5-5 to TRBJ1-3; no clear D. The CDR3 length is 14 residues. Germline CDR1 reads SGHKS; CDR2 reads YYEKEE (reference sequence). The germline V and J ends were trimmed by 1 base and 4 bases, with 9 bases remaining between them. This chain's CDR3 is CASSLRAEGNTIYF. Written as DNA, the CDR3 is TGTGCCAGCAGCTTGCGTGCAGAAGGAAACACCATATATTTT.

With regard to this clone: The junction shows a germline mismatch at one end, possibly a read error. This sequence joins TRBV7-6 and TRBJ1-5, with 7 bases aligning to TRBD1. This CDR3 has 17 amino acids. Per the germline V gene, CDR1 is SGHVS and CDR2 is FNYEAQ. DNA of the CDR3: TGTGCCAGCAGTTTAGAACCGACAGGGACCCTCAATCAGCCCCAGCATTTT. This encodes CASSLEPTGTLNQPQHF.

The chain employs TRBV5-1 and TRBJ2-1; the match to TRBD2 covers 7 bases. From germline, CDR1 is SGHRS and CDR2 YFSETQ. This CDR3 has 14 amino acids. The V gene end was trimmed by 6 bases and the J gene end by 6 bases; junction bases not matched to a gene: 9. For the CDR3, the DNA is TGCGCCAGCACTGTAGCGGGTGATGGCAATGAGCAGTTCTTC. Protein: CASTVAGDGNEQFF.

This chain uses TRBV27 with TRBJ1-3; D is unclear. Trimming stripped 3 bases from V and 3 bases from J, with 0 bases between. Germline V CDR1 and CDR2: MNHEY, SMNVEV (reference sequence). This CDR3 region has 11 residues. CDR3 in amino acids: CASSFGNTIYF. CDR3 nucleotide sequence: TGTGCCAGCAGTTTTGGAAACACCATATATTTT.